These 12 T cell receptor beta chains were all obtained from the same sample, sequenced in a study of blood T cell repertoires in COVID-19. The table came from immunoSEQ multiplex PCR; TCRdb's copy has only in-frame clones and leaves some out. The table records roughly 200,000 clones, around four fifths of them present only once. Sample: PBMCs or T cells enriched from blood (not recorded which). The origin of the receptors is a woman aged 50 to 60 who had been exposed to COVID-19.

This clone was picked up one time. The chain couples TRBV24-1 to TRBJ2-7, with D possibly matching TRBD1 (6 bases). Deletions cut 2 bases from V and 5 bases from J, with 9 bases between. CDR1 is KGHDR and CDR2 is SFDVKD in the germline V gene. The CDR3 runs 13 residues. CDR3 sequence (DNA): TGTGCCACCAGTGATTGGGGGACAAACGAGCAGTACTTC. Translation: CATSDWGTNEQYF.

The V call is TRBV7-9, the J call TRBJ2-1; no firm D call. This CDR3 is 16 amino acids long. Germline CDR1 SEHNR, CDR2 FQNEAQ (reference sequence). The V end was cut by 2 bases, the J end by 5 bases, with 16 bases between. This CDR3 is CASSLYGQLTNNEQFF. The CDR3 bases are TGTGCCAGCAGCTTATATGGGCAGCTTACGAACAATGAGCAGTTCTTC.

CDR3 nucleotide sequence: TGTGCCAGCAGCCTACAGGGGGCTCGCTACGAGCAGTACTTC. Amino acids: CASSLQGARYEQYF. This chain uses TRBV6-5 with TRBJ2-7; 9 nucleotides agree with TRBD1. The CDR3 has 14 residues. Germline V CDR1 and CDR2: MNHEY, SVGAGI. V shed 6 bases, J shed 3 bases, and the junction held 6 bases outside the gene matches.

J is TRBJ1-1 and V is TRBV4-1; D ambiguous. CDR1 and CDR2 from the germline V gene are MGHRA and YSYEKL. Trimming removed 0 bases at V and 1 base at J, with 15 bases between. The CDR3 length is 17 residues. This chain's CDR3 is CASSQEAGIVGNTEAFF. CDR3 bases: TGCGCCAGCAGCCAAGAGGCAGGAATTGTAGGGAACACTGAAGCTTTCTTT.

The chain is built from TRBV27 and TRBJ1-5; no definite D call. There are 14 residues in the CDR3. Between the trimmed V and J ends, which lost 4 bases and 5 bases, there was a span of 12 bases. CDR1 is MNHEY, CDR2 SMNVEV, per germline (reference sequence). The CDR3 nucleotides are TGTGCCAGCAGTTCCCCCCTAAGAGATCAGCCCCAGCATTTT. Amino acid sequence: CASSSPLRDQPQHF.

The V gene is TRBV6-2 or TRBV6-3, the J gene TRBJ1-1; 8 positions match TRBD1. The CDR3 is made up of 16 amino acids. The trim removed 5 bases at V and 1 base at J, leaving 9 bases unmatched. Germline V CDR1 and CDR2: MNHEY, SVGEGT. The CDR3 reads CASSAGTGEPNTEAFF. The CDR3 DNA is TGTGCCAGCAGTGCAGGGACAGGAGAACCGAACACTGAAGCTTTCTTT.

The genes are TRBV7-2 and TRBJ1-3, with D perhaps TRBD1 (6 bases). In germline, CDR1 is SGHTA, CDR2 FQGNSA. The CDR3 runs to 16 residues. V was shortened by 3 bases and J by 4 bases, with 16 bases between the two germline ends. Here the CDR3 DNA reads TGTGCCAGCAGCTTTAATCCAGGGGTAACCGGAAACACCATATATTTT. This translates into CASSFNPGVTGNTIYF.

The J gene is TRBJ1-2, the V gene TRBV11-2, with TRBD1 matching over 8 bases. This CDR3 region has 13 residues. Per the germline V gene, CDR1 is SGHAT and CDR2 is FQNNGV. Trimming took 5 bases from V and 2 from J; bases not matched to a gene: 1. CDR3 region: CASSRQGNYGYTF. CDR3 DNA: TGTGCCAGCAGCCGACAGGGGAACTATGGCTACACCTTC.

The V and J genes are TRBV6-1 and TRBJ1-6; TRBD1 aligns across 7 bases. V shed 1 base and J 7 bases; nucleotides not matched to a gene: 1. The CDR3 spans 14 residues. CDR1 is MNHNS, CDR2 SASEGT, per germline. CDR3 nucleotide sequence: TGTGCCAGCAGTGAAGTACAGGGGAATTCACCCCTCCACTTT. Amino acid sequence: CASSEVQGNSPLHF.

The V gene is TRBV2, the J gene TRBJ1-2, with D maybe TRBD1 (6 bases). The CDR3 covers 12 residues. The germline V and J ends were trimmed by 6 bases and 5 bases, with 10 bases remaining between them. CDR1 is SNHLY and CDR2 is FYNNEI in the germline V gene. CDR3 residues: CASSAGEYGYTF. CDR3 DNA sequence: TGTGCCAGCAGCGCAGGGGAGTATGGCTACACCTTC.

The V call is TRBV4-1, the J call TRBJ2-6; TRBD1 is a possible D gene (6 bases). The CDR3 covers 16 residues. Germline V gene data show CDR1 as MGHRA and CDR2 as YSYEKL. The V gene lost 2 bases and the J gene lost 2 bases, with 10 bases spanning the gap. CDR3 protein: CASSQSTGTGANVLTF. For the CDR3, the DNA is TGCGCCAGCAGCCAATCCACAGGGACTGGGGCCAACGTCCTGACTTTC.

The chain links TRBV6-2 or TRBV6-3 to TRBJ2-7; the D gene is possibly TRBD1 (6 bases). Germline lookup yields CDR1 MNHEY and CDR2 SVGEGT. V was cut by 3 bases and J by 0 bases, with 9 bases left in between. The CDR3 loop spans 14 amino acids. DNA for the CDR3: TGTGCCAGCAGTTATGGGGGCTACTCCTACGAGCAGTACTTC. As protein: CASSYGGYSYEQYF.